The 14 T cell receptor beta chains below were found in one sample sequenced in a study of blood T cell repertoires in COVID-19. Assay: immunoSEQ multiplex PCR; the TCRdb copy retains only in-frame clones and omits some. The table lists some 140,000 clones, 65% to 85% of them singletons, with about 18% in the top ten. Sequenced sample: peripheral blood. The origin of the receptors is a woman older than 75 with acute or convalescent COVID-19.

The V gene is TRBV20-1, the J gene TRBJ2-1; TRBD2 aligns across 15 bases. There are 18 residues in the CDR3. V dropped 5 bases and J dropped 0; count of bases not matched to a gene: 8. CDR1 is DFQATT, CDR2 SNEGSKA, per germline (reference sequence). In DNA, the CDR3 is TGCAGTGCTGGTGGGACTAGCGGGAGGCTTAGCTCCTACAATGAGCAGTTCTTC. Residues: CSAGGTSGRLSSYNEQFF.

The gene calls are TRBV12-3 or TRBV12-4 and TRBJ1-6; no clear D. V was clipped by 4 bases and J by 6 bases, with 7 bases between them. The CDR3 spans 13 residues. CDR3 sequence (DNA): TGTGCCAGCAGTTCAGGCTTTAATTCACCCCTCCACTTT. Translation: CASSSGFNSPLHF.

J is TRBJ2-1 and V is TRBV27; 8 positions match TRBD2. This CDR3 has 14 residues. V lost 4 bases to trimming and J lost 6 bases; unmatched junction nucleotides: 5. From germline, CDR1 is MNHEY and CDR2 SMNVEV (reference sequence). The CDR3 reads CASSSTAGGNEQFF. CDR3 DNA sequence: TGTGCCAGCAGTTCTACGGCGGGGGGCAATGAGCAGTTCTTC.

The CDR3 sequence is CASSQEFGETYEQYF. CDR3 nucleotides: TGCGCCAGCAGCCAAGAATTCGGGGAGACCTACGAGCAGTACTTC. The V gene is TRBV4-3, the J gene TRBJ2-7; possibly TRBD2 for D (5 bases). CDR1 and CDR2 from the germline V gene are LGHNA and YSLEER. V was trimmed by 0 bases and J by 2 bases, leaving 11 bases between them. The CDR3 extends over 15 amino acids.

In this sample, this clone turned up once. V and J are TRBV6-2 or TRBV6-3 and TRBJ1-1; no definite D call. From germline, CDR1 is MNHEY and CDR2 SVGEGT. This CDR3 has 14 residues. Trimming shortened V by 2 bases and J by 6 bases, and 13 bases separated the two germline ends. CDR3 nucleotide sequence: TGTGCCAGCAGTTACAGACAAGGTAGCGCTGAAGCTTTCTTT. It codes for CASSYRQGSAEAFF.

The genes are TRBV9 and TRBJ2-1; D perhaps matches TRBD2 (7 bases). V was cut by 2 bases and J by 5 bases, with 14 bases left in between. The CDR3 has 15 amino acids. The V gene's germline CDR1 is SGDLS and CDR2 YYNGEE. CDR3 in DNA: TGTGCCAGCAGCGTCTCAGGGGACTATGACAATGAGCAGTTCTTC. It encodes CASSVSGDYDNEQFF.

The V and J genes are TRBV3-1 (or the pseudogene TRBV3-2) and TRBJ2-3, with TRBD2 matching 9 bases. The V gene's germline CDR1 is LGHDT and CDR2 YNNKEL (reference sequence). Trimming cost V 1 base and J 4 bases; bases outside gene matches: 12. This CDR3 contains 18 residues. The CDR3 nucleotides read TGTGCCAGCAGCCAAGGCCTTGGTAGCGGGGGTCAACCAGATACGCAGTATTTT. It codes for CASSQGLGSGGQPDTQYF.

This chain uses TRBV2 with TRBJ2-3, with a possible D match to TRBD2 (5 bases). The CDR3 has 17 amino acids. Trimming stripped 0 bases from V and 1 base from J, with 14 bases between. Germline-derived CDR1 and CDR2 are SNHLY and FYNNEI. CDR3 sequence: CASSEAEGTVGTDTQYF. The CDR3, as DNA: TGTGCCAGCAGTGAAGCTGAGGGAACAGTTGGCACAGATACGCAGTATTTT.

This clone showed up just a few times. The rearrangement uses TRBV4-3 and TRBJ1-5, with 8 bases fitting TRBD1. This CDR3 is 14 amino acids long. The germline CDR1 and CDR2 sequences are LGHNA and YSLEER. Losses at the gene ends were 3 bases for V and 4 bases for J; bases not matched to a gene: 2. CDR3 region: CASSHGQGNQPQHF. DNA of the CDR3: TGCGCCAGCAGCCACGGACAGGGAAATCAGCCCCAGCATTTT.

The chain is built from TRBV6-4 and TRBJ2-1, with TRBD2 matching 13 bases. The CDR3 covers 14 residues. Germline V gene sequence: CDR1 MRHNA, CDR2 SNTAGT. Trimming cost V 7 bases and J 8 bases; bases outside gene matches: 5. The CDR3 loop is CASKRTSGGHEQFF. The CDR3 bases are TGTGCCAGCAAGAGGACTAGCGGGGGTCATGAGCAGTTCTTC.

The chain is built from TRBV19 and TRBJ1-5; 7 positions match TRBD1. Unmatched junction bases numbered 5, after V lost 5 bases and J lost 1 base. The CDR3 contains 15 residues. Germline V lookup: CDR1 LNHDA, CDR2 SQIVND (reference sequence). CDR3 sequence reads: CASSQGELSNQPQHF. The CDR3 region has the DNA TGTGCCAGTAGTCAGGGGGAATTAAGCAATCAGCCCCAGCATTTT.

The DNA for the CDR3 is TGTGCCAGCAGCTTCACACAGCAAGAGACCCAGTACTTC. Translation gives CASSFTQQETQYF. The chain joins TRBV7-9 to TRBJ2-5; D is ambiguous. Germline lookup yields CDR1 SEHNR and CDR2 FQNEAQ (reference sequence). The ends were cut back, 3 bases at V and 2 bases at J, with 7 bases in the middle. The CDR3 has 13 residues.

The V and J genes are TRBV25-1 and TRBJ2-3; 7 bases map to TRBD1. Germline V gene sequence: CDR1 MGHDK, CDR2 SYGVNS. This CDR3 comprises 18 residues. The J segment lost 4 bases and the V segment lost 2 bases, leaving 15 bases of the junction unmatched. CDR3 nucleotide sequence: TGTGCCAGCAGTGAACATCCTCCCAGGACAGGATTCGCAGATACGCAGTATTTT. This translates into CASSEHPPRTGFADTQYF.

The V gene is TRBV4-1, the J gene TRBJ1-2; no clear D gene. Germline V lookup: CDR1 MGHRA, CDR2 YSYEKL. V was trimmed by 2 bases and J by 5 bases, leaving 15 bases between them. CDR3 length: 15 amino acids. The CDR3 bases are TGCGCCAGCAGCCAACAGACGGACTTTCGGTATGGCTACACCTTC. The encoded protein is CASSQQTDFRYGYTF.